Listed below are T cell receptor beta chains from one sample, sequenced in a study of immune evolution from preneoplasia to lung adenocarcinoma. The protocol was immunoSEQ multiplex PCR, while the TCRdb copy is restricted to in-frame clones and leaves out a portion. The sample has more than 8,500 clones; 90% are singletons. The sequencing sample was made of FFPE invasive lung adenocarcinoma tissue. The receptors come from a person aged 65 to 79 with invasive lung adenocarcinoma. CDR3s include the opening cysteine and the closing phenylalanine or tryptophan. Each record gives: clone size, D gene, V gene, J gene, CDR3 DNA, CDR3 protein. A D gene is named only where the DNA matches it firmly. Some rows have no size entry. The others give once, few or many, or a class for an expanded clone.

.,.,TRBV28,TRBJ2-7,TGTGCCAGCAGGGCGGTCCCTGGTTTGAGGACCGAAGAGCAGTACTTC,CASRAVPGLRTEEQYF
.,TRBD2,TRBV5-4,TRBJ2-5,TGTGCCAGCAGTCTACTAGCGGACCAAGAGACCCAGTACTTC,CASSLLADQETQYF
.,TRBD1,TRBV27,TRBJ1-1,TGTGCCAGCAGTTTCCAGGGGGCTAACACTGAAGCTTTCTTT,CASSFQGANTEAFF
.,.,TRBV7-9,TRBJ2-5,TGTGCCAGCAGCCCCCGCCCCCGGGGCGAAGAGACCCAGTACTTC,CASSPRPRGEETQYF
.,.,TRBV5-6,TRBJ1-1,TGTGCCAGCAGCAACATAAGGACAGTGAACACTGAAGCTTTCTTT,CASSNIRTVNTEAFF
.,.,TRBV15,TRBJ2-5,TGTGCCACCAGCAGAGACCGTGATGGGCAAGAGACCCAGTACTTC,CATSRDRDGQETQYF
.,.,TRBV11-2,TRBJ1-6,TGTGCCAACAGCCTAACAGGGAAGAGGTCACCCCTCCACTTT,CANSLTGKRSPLHF
once,TRBD2,TRBV11-2,TRBJ2-3,TGTGCCAGCAGCCCCGGGGGACGGGAGGGGCATCGCGGCGATACGCAGTATTTT,CASSPGGREGHRGDTQYF
.,TRBD1,TRBV2,TRBJ1-1,TGTGCCAGCAGCCCTGGGACAGTCATGAACACTGAAGCTTTCTTT,CASSPGTVMNTEAFF
.,.,TRBV25-1,TRBJ2-5,TGTGCCAGCAGTGTCGGGGGAGCCCAAGAGACCCAGTACTTC,CASSVGGAQETQYF
.,TRBD2,TRBV4-1,TRBJ2-7,TGCGCCAGCAGCCAACGGCTAGCGGGCCTCGTCTACGAGCAGTACTTC,CASSQRLAGLVYEQYF
.,.,TRBV19,TRBJ2-5,TGTGCCAGTAGTATCATGGGGCAGGGAGGAGAGACCCAGTACTTC,CASSIMGQGGETQYF
.,TRBD1,TRBV2,TRBJ1-4,TGTGCCAGCAGCGTTCAATTGGACAGGCCTGATGAAAAACTGTTTTTT,CASSVQLDRPDEKLFF
few,.,TRBV5-8,TRBJ2-6,TGTGCCAGCAGCTTGGAAGTTTCTGGGGCCAACGTCCTGACTTTC,CASSLEVSGANVLTF
.,.,TRBV25-1,TRBJ1-1,TGTGCCAGCAGTGAATGGGGTGCAGACTCTGAAGCTTTCTTT,CASSEWGADSEAFF
.,.,TRBV29-1,TRBJ1-2,TGCAGCGTTGGGACAGAAGCCTATGGCTACACCTTC,CSVGTEAYGYTF
.,TRBD1,TRBV4-2,TRBJ1-1,TGTGCCAGCAGCCCGAGGTTTGGACAGGGGGCTGAAGCTTTCTTT,CASSPRFGQGAEAFF
.,.,TRBV28,TRBJ1-5,TGTGCCAGCAGTTTATTGGGCGGGGGGAACAATCAGCCCCAGCATTTT,CASSLLGGGNNQPQHF
.,TRBD1,TRBV2,TRBJ1-4,TGTGCCAGCAGTCCAGGGGGGGACGGGAATGAAAAACTGTTTTTT,CASSPGGDGNEKLFF
.,.,TRBV25-1,TRBJ2-2,TGTGCCAGCAGCTCAATCGACGGAGCCGGGGAGCTGTTTTTT,CASSSIDGAGELFF
once,.,TRBV6-5,TRBJ1-2,TGTGCCAGCTCAAAGACAGGAGGAAACTATGGCTACACCTTC,CASSKTGGNYGYTF
.,TRBD1,TRBV28,TRBJ2-3,TGTGCCAGCAGACCCGGGACAGGGAGAAGCACAGATACGCAGTATTTT,CASRPGTGRSTDTQYF
few,.,TRBV2,TRBJ1-2,TGTGCCAGCAGCCGGGACGGTAACTATGGCTACACCTTC,CASSRDGNYGYTF
.,.,TRBV5-6,TRBJ2-5,TGTGCCAGCAGCGCAGGGACCAGGTTGGAGACCCAGTACTTC,CASSAGTRLETQYF
.,.,TRBV15,TRBJ1-1,TGTGCCACCAGCAGAGTTGGCACTGAAGCTTTCTTT,CATSRVGTEAFF
.,.,TRBV10-2,TRBJ1-1,TGCGCCAGCAGGGAACAGGCAGAAGCTTTCTTT,CASREQAEAFF
few,.,TRBV15,TRBJ2-3,TGTGCCACCAGCCTCACAGATACGCAGTATTTT,CATSLTDTQYF
.,.,TRBV28,TRBJ1-2,TGTGCCAGCAGTTTTTCAGGGGATGGCTACACCTTC,CASSFSGDGYTF
few,TRBD2,TRBV11-2,TRBJ2-7,TGTGCCAGCAGCCCAGTGGGGACTACTTCGGGGTACTTC,CASSPVGTTSGYF
.,.,TRBV6-5,TRBJ1-5,TGTGCCAGCAGTTACCGCAGGGAGAGCAATCAGCCCCAGCATTTT,CASSYRRESNQPQHF
few,TRBD1,TRBV19,TRBJ2-5,TGTGCCAGTAGTCTCCGACAGGGAAGGCAAGAGACCCAGTACTTC,CASSLRQGRQETQYF
.,.,TRBV30,TRBJ2-4,TGTGCCTGGAGTGTTGGGAAAAGTAGTCCAAACATTCAGTACTTC,CAWSVGKSSPNIQYF
.,.,TRBV14,TRBJ2-3,TGTGCCAGCAGCCTTAGCACAGATACGCAGTATTTT,CASSLSTDTQYF
.,.,TRBV18,TRBJ1-4,TGTGCCAGCTCACCAAACAATCCCTTTATGAATAGGGATGAAAAACTGTTTTTT,CASSPNNPFMNRDEKLFF
.,.,TRBV30,TRBJ1-5,TGTGCCTGGAGTAATCCAGGTTATTCTCAGCCCCAGCATTTT,CAWSNPGYSQPQHF
.,TRBD2,TRBV29-1,TRBJ2-5,TGCAGCGTCCACGGGAGTAGCGGGAGAGCGGAGACCCAGTACTTC,CSVHGSSGRAETQYF
.,TRBD2,TRBV5-1,TRBJ2-1,TGCGCCAGCAGCTTCCTAAGGCTAGCGGGCTCCTACAATGAGCAGTTCTTC,CASSFLRLAGSYNEQFF
.,.,TRBV20-1,TRBJ2-7,TGCAGTGCTAGTAATTACTACGAGCAGTACTTC,CSASNYYEQYF
.,TRBD1,TRBV15,TRBJ1-4,TGTGCCACCAGCATGGGACAGGGGGAGGAAAAACTGTTTTTT,CATSMGQGEEKLFF
.,.,TRBV11-2,TRBJ1-1,TGTGCCAGCAGCTTAGGCCTTTACACTGAAGCTTTCTTT,CASSLGLYTEAFF
.,TRBD1,TRBV30,TRBJ1-2,TGTGCCTGGAGCTTGACAGGGGTCTATGGCTACACCTTC,CAWSLTGVYGYTF
.,.,TRBV25-1,TRBJ2-7,TGTGCCAGCAGTGCGGCAGGGCTACCCTACGAGCAGTACTTC,CASSAAGLPYEQYF
.,.,TRBV18,TRBJ2-2,TGTGCCAGCTTGCGGACAGATGGGAACACCGGGGAGCTGTTTTTT,CASLRTDGNTGELFF
.,.,TRBV9,TRBJ2-3,TGTGCCAGCAGCGTAGGGCCTAGCAAGGATACGCAGTATTTT,CASSVGPSKDTQYF
.,.,TRBV28,TRBJ2-7,TGTGCCAGCAGTTCCCACCGGGGGAGGGGGCTAGGCGAGCAGTACTTC,CASSSHRGRGLGEQYF
.,.,TRBV28,TRBJ2-7,TGTGCCAGCAGTTGGGACCAATACGAGCAGTACTTC,CASSWDQYEQYF
.,.,TRBV11-2,TRBJ2-3,TGTGCCAGCAATCGGGACGGACTCCCCACAGATACGCAGTATTTT,CASNRDGLPTDTQYF
.,TRBD2,TRBV28,TRBJ2-5,TGTGCCAGCAGTTGGTCTAGCGGGAGGGGTCTGACCCAGTACTTC,CASSWSSGRGLTQYF
.,.,TRBV30,TRBJ2-6,TGTGCCTGGACCCTGGGAGGGGCCAACGTCCTGACTTTC,CAWTLGGANVLTF
few,TRBD2,TRBV30,TRBJ2-2,TGTGCCTGGACCTCGAATAGCGGGGGGCTGTTGGACACCGGGGAGCTGTTTTTT,CAWTSNSGGLLDTGELFF
.,.,TRBV27,TRBJ1-4,TGTGCCAGCAGTTTATCGTTTAATGAAAAACTGTTTTTT,CASSLSFNEKLFF
.,.,TRBV30,TRBJ2-2,TGTGCCTGGAGTGTGGCGCAGGTTAACACCGGGGAGCTGTTTTTT,CAWSVAQVNTGELFF
.,.,TRBV9,TRBJ2-5,TGTGCCAGCAGCGTAGGTGGGGATCAGACCCAGTACTTC,CASSVGGDQTQYF
.,.,TRBV2,TRBJ1-5,TGTGCCAGCAGTAATAGCAATCAGCCCCAGCATTTT,CASSNSNQPQHF
once,.,TRBV28,TRBJ1-5,TGTGCCAGCAGTCCCTCTGCGTTCAGCGGAGGCAATCAGCCCCAGCATTTT,CASSPSAFSGGNQPQHF